The T cell receptor beta chain described here comes from a study of blood T cell repertoires in COVID-19 (dated by TCRdb to the early 2020s). Looking at the study overall: Samples from collaborators originated in the United States, Italy and Spain and spanned both the acute and convalescent phases of COVID-19. The prospective study material was composed of cDNA or gDNA derived from T cells, B-cell-depleted T cells, or PBMCs. The dataset comprised deeply sampled blood TCRbeta repertoires from subjects exposed to, actively infected with, or recovered from COVID-19. A freely available public database, intended as a resource for researchers studying the immune response to SARS-CoV-2, is where the repertoires were released. The samples were drawn from the first 160 participants of the ongoing ImmuneRACE study and from 950 to 1,500 subjects provided by 6 global collaborators. Nearly every sample came with metadata listing a de-identified subject ID, COVID-19 status, age in years and sex. HLA class I and class II types, where available, came from metadata supplied by the sample provider rather than from assay-based typing.

Each collaborating institution followed its own protocols to collect whole blood in K2EDTA tubes. Collaborator samples were shipped for TCRbeta analysis as frozen whole blood, isolated PBMCs, or DNA extracted from either sample type. TCRbeta CDR3 regions were amplified from genomic DNA using the immunoSEQ Assay, a bias-controlled multiplex PCR. Concerning the study's data processing: The number of nucleated cells in each sample was estimated from the amplification of reference gene primers within the assay. To quantify the absolute abundance of each unique TCRbeta CDR3 rearrangement, sequence reads were collapsed and filtered. Productive Simpson clonality was computed per sample as the square root of Simpson's diversity index over productive rearrangements. TCRdb holds this immuneACCESS table with in-frame rearrangements only. Some clones are missing; in checked studies, unresolved V genes explain under half, and the rest has no known cause. The DNA gave D and trimming, while V, J and clone size come from that table. This sample comprises approximately 160,000 clones, approximately 80% of them detected only once. About 7% of the sample lies in the top ten.

Notes on this clone: Its cognate antigen has yet to be identified. Base qualities are not recorded, but no much larger clone differs from it by a single base.

Results the study describes overall, beyond this receptor: The quantity of clinical and demographic metadata differed by source and by participant and was supplied without curation.

Here V drops 0 bases and J drops 8 bases, and the junction holds 5 bases not matched to any gene. CDR1 SGDLS and CDR2 YYNGEE are derived from the germline V gene. The CDR3 runs 15 residues from the cysteine to the phenylalanine. CDR3 DNA is the only sequence kept; it has 45 bases, read in frame from the first base. This receptor chain uses TRBV9 and TRBJ2-1, and 10 junction bases match TRBD2. This receptor was identified in a woman aged 45 to 65 in a cohort sampled during active or convalescent COVID-19. Sequences were obtained from peripheral blood. The CDR3 amino acid sequence is: CASSVGLAGVYEQFF. The sequenced DNA is TGTGCCAGCAGCGTAGGTCTAGCGGGGGTGTATGAGCAGTTCTTC.